The present TCR beta chain was sequenced within a study of control samples from healthy donors and cancer patients. Some clones are missing from TCRdb's copy, which holds only in-frame ones; the method was immunoSEQ multiplex PCR. The sample carries around 29,000 clones, about 80% recorded once. The CDR3 length is 18 residues. The V segment lost 3 bases and the J segment 5 bases; nucleotides outside the gene matches: 15. The germline gives CDR1 SGHAT, CDR2 FQNNGV. Sequencing was performed on PBMCs. The chain carries TRBV11-2 and TRBJ1-2; 10 nucleotides align to TRBD1. This clonotype was sampled from a man aged 60 to 75 with head and neck cancer. The CDR3 DNA reads TGTGCCAGCAGCTTCGCCCGGGACAGGGGCCCCTGGCTGTATGGCTACACCTTC. This codes for CASSFARDRGPWLYGYTF. Filled out from reference TRBV11-2 and TRBJ1-2, the complete variable domain reads EAGVAQSPRYKIIEKRQSVAFWCNPISGHATLYWYQQILGQGPKLLIQFQNNGVVDDSQLPKDRFSAERLKGVDSTLKIQPAKLEDSAVYLCASSFARDRGPWLYGYTFGSGTRLTVV.